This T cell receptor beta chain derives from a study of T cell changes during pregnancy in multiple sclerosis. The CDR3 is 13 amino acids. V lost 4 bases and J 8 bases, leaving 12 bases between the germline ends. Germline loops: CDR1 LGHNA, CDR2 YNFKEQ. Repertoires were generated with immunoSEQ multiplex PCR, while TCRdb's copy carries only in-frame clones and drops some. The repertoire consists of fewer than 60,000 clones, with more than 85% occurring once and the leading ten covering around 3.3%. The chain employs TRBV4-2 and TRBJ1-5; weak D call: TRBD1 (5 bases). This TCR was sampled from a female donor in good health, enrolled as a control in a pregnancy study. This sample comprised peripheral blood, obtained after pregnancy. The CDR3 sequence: CASSPSWGEPQHF. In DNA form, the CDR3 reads TGTGCCAGCAGCCCGTCGTGGGGGGAGCCCCAGCATTTT.